This T cell receptor (beta chain) was recovered during a study of blood T cell repertoires in COVID-19. Overall study context: Italy, Spain and the United States were the sources of the convalescent and acute COVID-19 samples. PBMCs, B-cell-depleted T cells, or T cells were the source of the cDNA or gDNA that made up the material.

The CDR3 covers 16 residues. Germline assignment: CDR1 SGHTA and CDR2 FQGNSA. V was clipped by 5 bases and J by 5 bases; unmatched bases: 10. How the authors handled the data: Cell counts per sample came from amplifying reference gene primers. Profiled with immunoSEQ multiplex PCR; TCRdb holds only in-frame clones, not every one. The V and J calls and clone size are taken from that table; D and trimming were inferred from the DNA. The table includes some 150,000 clones, more than 70% detected once. The sequenced material came from peripheral blood. The clonotype originates from a human donor in a cohort sampled during active COVID-19. V usage is TRBV7-2 and J usage is TRBJ2-3, with 10 bases aligning to TRBD2. The CDR3 DNA is TGTGCCAGCAGCCCCCGGGTAGCGGGAGGCCGAGATACGCAGTATTTT. Its protein product is CASSPRVAGGRDTQYF.